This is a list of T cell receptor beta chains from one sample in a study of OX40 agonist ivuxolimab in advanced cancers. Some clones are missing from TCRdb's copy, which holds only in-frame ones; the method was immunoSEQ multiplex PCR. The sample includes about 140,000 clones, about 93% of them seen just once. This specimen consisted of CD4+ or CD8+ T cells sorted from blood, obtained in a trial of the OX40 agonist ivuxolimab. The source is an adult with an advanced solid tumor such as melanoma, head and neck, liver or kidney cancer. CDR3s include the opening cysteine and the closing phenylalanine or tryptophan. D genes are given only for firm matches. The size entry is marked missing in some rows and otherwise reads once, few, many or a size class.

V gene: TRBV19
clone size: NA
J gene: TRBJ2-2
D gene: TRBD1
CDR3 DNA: TGTGCCAGTAAAGAGGGGGCCCTCGGGGAGCTGTTTTTT
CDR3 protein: CASKEGALGELFF

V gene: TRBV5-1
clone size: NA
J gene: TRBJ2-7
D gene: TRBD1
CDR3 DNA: TGCGCCAGCAGCCGAACGGACAGGGGCTACGAGCAGTACTTC
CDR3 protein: CASSRTDRGYEQYF

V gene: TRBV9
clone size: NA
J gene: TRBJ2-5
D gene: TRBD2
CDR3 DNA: TGTGCCAGCAGCGTAGGAGAGCGGGAGTTGGCGGAGACCCAGTACTTC
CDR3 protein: CASSVGERELAETQYF

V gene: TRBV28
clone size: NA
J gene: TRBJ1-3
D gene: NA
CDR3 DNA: TGTGCCAGCCGGGCCCCGCGTGGTAGGGTATATTTT
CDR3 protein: CASRAPRGRVYF

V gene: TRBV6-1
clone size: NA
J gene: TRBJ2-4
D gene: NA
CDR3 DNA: TGTGCCAGCAGTGAGCACACAGGAAGTCATATAGCCAAAGGTGGAAACATTCAGTACTTC
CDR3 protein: CASSEHTGSHIAKGGNIQYF

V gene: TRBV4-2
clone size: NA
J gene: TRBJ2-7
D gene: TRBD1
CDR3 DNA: TGTGCCAGCAGCCAGGCACCGGGACAGGGGACCTACGAGCAGTACTTC
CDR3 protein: CASSQAPGQGTYEQYF

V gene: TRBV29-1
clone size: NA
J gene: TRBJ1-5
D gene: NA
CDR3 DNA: TGCAGCGTTGAAGGGGAGCGGGGCCAGCCCCAGCATTTT
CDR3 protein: CSVEGERGQPQHF

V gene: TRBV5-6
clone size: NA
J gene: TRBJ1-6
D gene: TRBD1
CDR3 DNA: TGTGCCAGCAGCTTTAGGGGGACAGCGAATTCACCCCTCCACTTT
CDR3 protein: CASSFRGTANSPLHF

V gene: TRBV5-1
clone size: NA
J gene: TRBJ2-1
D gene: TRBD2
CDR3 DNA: TGCGCCAGCAGCCCGGGACTAGCGGGGGCCTACAATGAGCAGTTCTTC
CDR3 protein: CASSPGLAGAYNEQFF

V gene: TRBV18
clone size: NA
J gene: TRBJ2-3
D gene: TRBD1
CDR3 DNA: TGTGCCAGCTCACCTACCGGGACAGGGAGATTCACAGATACGCAGTATTTT
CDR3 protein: CASSPTGTGRFTDTQYF

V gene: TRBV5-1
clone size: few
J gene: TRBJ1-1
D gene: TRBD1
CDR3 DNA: TGCGCCAGCAGCTTTCAGGGGGCGAGGGATGAAGCTTTCTTT
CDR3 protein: CASSFQGARDEAFF

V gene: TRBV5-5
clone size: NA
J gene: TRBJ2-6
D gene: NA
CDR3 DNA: TGTGCCAGCAACTCCTTCTCTGGGGCCAACGTCCTGACTTTC
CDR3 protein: CASNSFSGANVLTF

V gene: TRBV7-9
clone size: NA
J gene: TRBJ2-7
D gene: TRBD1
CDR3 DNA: TGTGCCAGCAGTGAAACCGGGACAGGGAACTTC
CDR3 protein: CASSETGTGNF

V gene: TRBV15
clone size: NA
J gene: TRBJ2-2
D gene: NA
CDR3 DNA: TGTGCCACCAGCAGAGATCTAAGGTTTAGAGCGAACACCGGGGAGCTGTTTTTT
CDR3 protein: CATSRDLRFRANTGELFF

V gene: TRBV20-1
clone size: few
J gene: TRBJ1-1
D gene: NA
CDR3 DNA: TGCAGTGCTAGAGATCGCACTGAAGCTTTCTTT
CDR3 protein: CSARDRTEAFF

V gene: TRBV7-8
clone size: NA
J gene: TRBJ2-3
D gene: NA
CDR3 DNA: TGTGCCAGCAGCCCCGGCACAGATACGCAGTATTTT
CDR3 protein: CASSPGTDTQYF

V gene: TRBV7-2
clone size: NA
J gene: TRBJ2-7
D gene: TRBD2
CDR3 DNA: TGTGCCAGCAGCCGACAGACTAGCCCATCCGGTGGCGAGCAGTACTTC
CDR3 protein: CASSRQTSPSGGEQYF

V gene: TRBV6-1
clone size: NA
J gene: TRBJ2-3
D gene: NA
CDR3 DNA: TGTGCCAGCAGTGCCCGGACTCATCTCACAGATACGCAGTATTTT
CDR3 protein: CASSARTHLTDTQYF

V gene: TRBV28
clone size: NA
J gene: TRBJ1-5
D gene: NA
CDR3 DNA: TGTGCCAGCAGCCGACAGTTATATAGCAATCAGCCCCAGCATTTT
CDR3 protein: CASSRQLYSNQPQHF

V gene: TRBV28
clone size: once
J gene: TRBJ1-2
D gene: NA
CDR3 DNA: TGTGCCAGCAGTTTATCAACTAACTATGGCTACACCTTC
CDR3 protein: CASSLSTNYGYTF

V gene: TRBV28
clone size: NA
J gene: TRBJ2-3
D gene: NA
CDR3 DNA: TGTGCCAGCAGTTTGGGGGAAGATACGCAGTATTTT
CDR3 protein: CASSLGEDTQYF

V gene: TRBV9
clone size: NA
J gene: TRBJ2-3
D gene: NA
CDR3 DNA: TGTGCCAGCAGCGCGGGACTTGGAACAGATACGCAGTATTTT
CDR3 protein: CASSAGLGTDTQYF

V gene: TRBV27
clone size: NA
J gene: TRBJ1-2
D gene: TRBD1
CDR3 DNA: TGTGCCAGCAGTCCACGGACAGGGGGCCTCGACGACTATGGCTACACCTTC
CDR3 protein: CASSPRTGGLDDYGYTF

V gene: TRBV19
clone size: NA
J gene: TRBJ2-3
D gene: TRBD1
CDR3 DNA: TGTGCCAGTAGCTTACGGACAGGGAGGAGGACAGATACGCAGTATTTT
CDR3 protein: CASSLRTGRRTDTQYF

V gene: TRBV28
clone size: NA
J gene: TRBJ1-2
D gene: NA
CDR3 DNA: TGTGCCAGCAGGAAGGACAGCACCCGAGATCTCTACTATGGCTACACCTTC
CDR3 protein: CASRKDSTRDLYYGYTF

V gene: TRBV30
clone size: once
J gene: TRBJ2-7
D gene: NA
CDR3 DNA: TGTGCCTGGGAACGGGACACCTACGAGCAGTACTTC
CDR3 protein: CAWERDTYEQYF

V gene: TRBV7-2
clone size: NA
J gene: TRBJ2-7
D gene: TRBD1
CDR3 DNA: TGTGCCAGCAGCCCGAAGGGACAGCGATGGGCGTACGAGCAGTACTTC
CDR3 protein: CASSPKGQRWAYEQYF

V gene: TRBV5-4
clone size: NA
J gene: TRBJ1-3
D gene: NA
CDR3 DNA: TGTGCCAGCAGCTTGGGCCTGATTCCTATCTCTGGAAACACCATATATTTT
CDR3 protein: CASSLGLIPISGNTIYF

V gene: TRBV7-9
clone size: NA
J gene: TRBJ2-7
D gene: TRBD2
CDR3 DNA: TGTGCCAGCAGCGTCCGGGACTACCGCGTGAGCTCCTACGAGCAGTACTTC
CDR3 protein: CASSVRDYRVSSYEQYF

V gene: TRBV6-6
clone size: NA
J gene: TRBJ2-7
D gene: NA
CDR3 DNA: TGTGCCAGCAGTTCGAGGTTGGGGACACGGTCCTACGAGCAGTACTTC
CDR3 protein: CASSSRLGTRSYEQYF

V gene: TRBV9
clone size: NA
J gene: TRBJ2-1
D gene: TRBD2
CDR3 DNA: TGTGCCAGCAGCGTAAATAGCGGGAGGACTTACAATGAGCAGTTCTTC
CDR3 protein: CASSVNSGRTYNEQFF

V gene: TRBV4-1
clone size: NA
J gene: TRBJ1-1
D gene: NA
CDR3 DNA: TGCGCCAGCATGTCCCACTCCAACACTGAAGCTTTCTTT
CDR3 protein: CASMSHSNTEAFF

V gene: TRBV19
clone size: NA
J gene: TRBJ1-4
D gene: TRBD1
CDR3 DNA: TGTGCCAGCCACAGGGGTTCCGCAACTAATGAAAAACTGTTTTTT
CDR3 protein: CASHRGSATNEKLFF

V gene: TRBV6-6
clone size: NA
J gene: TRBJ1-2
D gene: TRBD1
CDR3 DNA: TGTGCCAGTACGGACAAGGACAGGGGGTATGAGGGCTACACCTTC
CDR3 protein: CASTDKDRGYEGYTF

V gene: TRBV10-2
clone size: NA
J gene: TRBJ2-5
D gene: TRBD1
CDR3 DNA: TGCGCCAGCAGGGGGACAGGGAAAGAGACCCAGTACTTC
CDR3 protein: CASRGTGKETQYF

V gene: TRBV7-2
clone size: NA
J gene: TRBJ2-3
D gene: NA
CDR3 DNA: TGTGCCAGCAGCTTGCAAGGTACTAGCACAGATACGCAGTATTTT
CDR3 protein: CASSLQGTSTDTQYF

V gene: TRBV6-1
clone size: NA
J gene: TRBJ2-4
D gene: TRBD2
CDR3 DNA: TGTGCCAGCAGTGAAGGGACTAGCGCGAACATTCAGTACTTC
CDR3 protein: CASSEGTSANIQYF

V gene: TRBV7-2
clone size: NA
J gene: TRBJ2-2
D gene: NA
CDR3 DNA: TGTGCCAGCAGCCCGATGGCGAGGACAGTGAACACCGGGGAGCTGTTTTTT
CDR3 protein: CASSPMARTVNTGELFF

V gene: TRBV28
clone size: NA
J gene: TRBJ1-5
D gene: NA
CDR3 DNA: TGTGCCAGCTCACAGGGATCTCAGCCCCAGCATTTT
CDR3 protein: CASSQGSQPQHF

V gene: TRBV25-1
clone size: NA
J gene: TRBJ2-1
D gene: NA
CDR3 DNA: TGTGCCAGCAGTGACCTTGGGGGTTTAAGCTCCTACAATGAGCAGTTCTTC
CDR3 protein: CASSDLGGLSSYNEQFF

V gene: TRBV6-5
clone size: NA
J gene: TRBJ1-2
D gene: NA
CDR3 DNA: TGTGCCAGCGGGTCTCGGTTGTATGGCTACACCTTC
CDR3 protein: CASGSRLYGYTF

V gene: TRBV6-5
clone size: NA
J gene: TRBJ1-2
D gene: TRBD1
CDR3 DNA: TGTGCCAGCAGTCTAACAGACAGGGGCTATGGCTACACCTTC
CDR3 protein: CASSLTDRGYGYTF

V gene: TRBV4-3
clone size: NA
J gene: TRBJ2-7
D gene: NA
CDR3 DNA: TGCGCCAGCAGCGATAGCGGGACAGGTCACTACGAGCAGTACTTC
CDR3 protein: CASSDSGTGHYEQYF

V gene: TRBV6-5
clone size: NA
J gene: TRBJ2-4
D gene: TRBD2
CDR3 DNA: TGTGCCAGCAGTTTGGGACTAGTAGGCATTCAGTACTTC
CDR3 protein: CASSLGLVGIQYF

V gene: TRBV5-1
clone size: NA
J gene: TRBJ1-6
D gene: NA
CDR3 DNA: TGCGCCAGCAGCCCAATCTCCGGGAGGGCAAGCGATTCACCCCTCCACTTT
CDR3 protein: CASSPISGRASDSPLHF

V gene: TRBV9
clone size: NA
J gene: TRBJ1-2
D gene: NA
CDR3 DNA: TGTGCCAGCAATCGCGGGCCCAAGGATGGCTACACCTTC
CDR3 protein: CASNRGPKDGYTF

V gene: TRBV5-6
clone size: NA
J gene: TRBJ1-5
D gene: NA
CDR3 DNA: TGTGCCAGCAGCTTAAGGTCCTGGGGCCTCGGTCAGCCCCAGCATTTT
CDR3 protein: CASSLRSWGLGQPQHF

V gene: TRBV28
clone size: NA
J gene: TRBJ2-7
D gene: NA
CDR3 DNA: TGTGCCAGCAGTTTCGGCCCTAACCCCTCCTACGAGCAGTACTTC
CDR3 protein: CASSFGPNPSYEQYF